The 5 T cell receptor beta chains presented below share a single source sample, sequenced in a study of blood T cell repertoires in COVID-19. Measured with immunoSEQ multiplex PCR; TCRdb has only the in-frame clones, and not every one. The sample yields tens of thousands of clones, 75% to 90% seen once. The material sequenced was peripheral blood. The receptors originated from a man aged 55 to 70 with active COVID-19.

This clone was observed a single time. CDR3 in amino acids: CSVDRMGPAPNEAFF. The CDR3 coding sequence is TGCAGCGTTGATCGTATGGGGCCGGCGCCGAATGAAGCTTTCTTT. The V and J genes are TRBV29-1 and TRBJ1-1; D may be TRBD1 (5 bases). The length of the CDR3 is 15 residues. V gave up 3 bases and J gave up 7 bases, with 21 bases separating them. Germline CDR1 is SQVTM and CDR2 is ANQGSEA.

Points on this clone: An end of the junction does not agree with germline; a read error may underlie this. The rearrangement uses TRBV5-1 and TRBJ2-7; tentative D call: TRBD2 (5 bases). Germline V lookup: CDR1 SGHRS, CDR2 YFSETQ. The CDR3 has 12 residues. Here the CDR3 DNA reads TGCGCCAGCAGCGCTGGAGGCCCCCGACCAGACTTC. This codes for CASSAGGPRPDF. Looking up the rest from reference TRBV5-1 and TRBJ2-7 gives the full variable domain: KAGVTQTPRYLIKTRGQQVTLSCSPISGHRSVSWYQQTPGQGLQFLFEYFSETQRNKGNFPGRFSGRQFSNSRSEMNVSTLELGDSALYLCASSAGGPRPDFGPGTRLTVT.

CDR3 sequence: CASSQDRANTEAFF. The DNA for the CDR3 is TGTGCCAGCAGCCAGGACAGGGCGAACACTGAAGCTTTCTTT. The rearrangement joins TRBV5-4 to TRBJ1-1; 8 nucleotides line up with TRBD1. J lost 1 base, V lost 4 bases, and 3 bases had no gene match. CDR3 size: 14 residues. Germline CDR1 is SGHNT and CDR2 is YYREEE (reference sequence).

The gene calls are TRBV6-5 and TRBJ2-1; 9 bases fit TRBD1. With V trimmed by 6 bases and J by 6 bases, 3 bases remained unmatched. CDR1 and CDR2 (germline): MNHEY, SVGAGI. The CDR3 runs to 13 residues. CDR3 DNA: TGTGCCAGCAGCTGGGACAGGGTCAATGAGCAGTTCTTC. Translation gives CASSWDRVNEQFF.

This clone is medium-sized by share. CDR3 DNA: TGTGCCAGCAGTCCCTCCCGGGACAGCGTTTATAATTCACCCCTCCACTTT. Amino acids: CASSPSRDSVYNSPLHF. V gene TRBV27 combines with J gene TRBJ1-6; TRBD1 matches at 7 bases. V lost 5 bases and J lost 4; bases outside the gene matches: 11. This CDR3 is built from 17 residues. CDR1 MNHEY and CDR2 SMNVEV come from the germline V gene (reference sequence).